The rows below give T cell receptor beta chains drawn from one sample of a study of blood T cell repertoires in COVID-19. TCRdb's copy holds only in-frame clones and misses some; the assay was immunoSEQ multiplex PCR. The sample has about 170,000 clones, approximately 90% seen once. The material sequenced was peripheral blood. The receptors here all came from a man younger than 35 with active or convalescent COVID-19. Both conserved end residues are part of each CDR3. The order of the fields is V gene, clone size, J gene, D gene, CDR3 DNA, CDR3 protein. D genes are given only for firm matches. Not every row has a clone size; where given, it reads once, few, many or a size class.

TRBV27	-	TRBJ1-5	-	TGTGCCAGCAGTTCAGGTGCCCAGGGCTCTAATCAGCCCCAGCATTTT	CASSSGAQGSNQPQHF
TRBV28	once	TRBJ1-4	TRBD1	TGTGCCAGCAGCCTACTCGGGACAGGGAGTCAGGAAAAACTGTTTTTT	CASSLLGTGSQEKLFF
TRBV2	-	TRBJ1-2	-	TGTGCCAGCGCTATGGATGGCTACACCTTC	CASAMDGYTF
TRBV10-3	-	TRBJ2-5	-	TGTGCCATCAGTGAGATGGGCACGGGACAAGAGACCCAGTACTTC	CAISEMGTGQETQYF
TRBV5-1	-	TRBJ2-1	-	TGCGCCAGCAGCTTGGAGGGCCAGGGGCCATACAATGAGCAGTTCTTC	CASSLEGQGPYNEQFF
TRBV18	-	TRBJ1-2	TRBD1	TGTGCCAGCTCACCAAGGACAGGGAATGGCTACACCTTC	CASSPRTGNGYTF
TRBV4-3	-	TRBJ2-3	-	TGCGCCAGCAGCTACCTCGTACAGCCCTCAGGCACAGATACGCAGTATTTT	CASSYLVQPSGTDTQYF
TRBV19	once	TRBJ2-1	TRBD2	TGTGCCAGTAGTATCGGCGGGGGGGCCAACAATGAGCAGTTCTTC	CASSIGGGANNEQFF
TRBV3-1/TRBV3-2	-	TRBJ2-7	-	TGTGCCAGCAGCCAACTTGGGAGCTCCTACGAGCAGTACTTC	CASSQLGSSYEQYF
TRBV30	-	TRBJ2-3	-	TGTGCCTGGAGTGCCTGGACAGAGAGCACAGATACGCAGTATTTT	CAWSAWTESTDTQYF
TRBV10-1	few	TRBJ2-1	-	TGCGCCAGCAGTGAGGGGTGGGCCAGGGAGCAGTTCTTC	CASSEGWAREQFF
TRBV6-6	-	TRBJ2-2	-	TGTGCCAGCAGTTACTTACAGGGGAACACCGGGGAGCTGTTTTTT	CASSYLQGNTGELFF
TRBV5-6	-	TRBJ1-2	-	TGTGCCAGCGGGGGGACGCCTAACTATGGCTACACCTTC	CASGGTPNYGYTF
TRBV6-2/TRBV6-3	once	TRBJ1-2	-	TGTGCCAGCAGTACGGGACACATCTATGGCTACACCTTC	CASSTGHIYGYTF
TRBV6-6	once	TRBJ1-1	TRBD1	TGTGCCAGCAGTTGGACACAGGGGGTGGGCACTGAAGCTTTCTTT	CASSWTQGVGTEAFF
TRBV24-1	few	TRBJ1-2	-	TGTGCCACCAGTGACCTGGGGAGGGATGGCTACACCTTC	CATSDLGRDGYTF
TRBV2	few	TRBJ1-5	-	TGTGCCAGTGGACAGCCGGAGAGCAATCAGCCCCAGCATTTT	CASGQPESNQPQHF
TRBV7-3	-	TRBJ2-3	-	TGTGCCAGCAGCCCCACAGGGCGCACAGATACGCAGTATTTT	CASSPTGRTDTQYF
TRBV7-9	-	TRBJ2-7	-	TGTGCCAGCAGCTTTTATGCCTCGTCGGACGAGCAGTACTTC	CASSFYASSDEQYF
TRBV24-1	-	TRBJ2-2	-	TGTGCCACCAGTGATTTGACTAGCCCCACCGGGGAGCTGTTTTTT	CATSDLTSPTGELFF
TRBV6-1	-	TRBJ1-5	TRBD1	TGTGCCAGCAGTGAAGGGTGGGACAGGGGTATTCAGCCCCAGCATTTT	CASSEGWDRGIQPQHF
TRBV7-9	-	TRBJ1-3	TRBD1	TGTGCCAGCAGTTCTGACAGGGACGGAAACACCATATATTTT	CASSSDRDGNTIYF
TRBV10-1	-	TRBJ1-1	-	TGCGCCAGCAGTGAGCCTTCTACCCCGAACACTGAAGCTTTCTTT	CASSEPSTPNTEAFF
TRBV15	-	TRBJ1-4	-	TGTGCCACCAGCAGAGATACCACCCACGTCGGTAGTGAAAAACTGTTTTTT	CATSRDTTHVGSEKLFF
TRBV12-3/TRBV12-4	-	TRBJ1-1	-	TGTGCCAGCAGTAAGGGGGTAGGGACTGAAGCTTTCTTT	CASSKGVGTEAFF
TRBV24-1	-	TRBJ2-1	TRBD2	TGTGCCACCAGTGATCCCGGGACTAGCGGGAGCGGGGTCAATGAGCAGTTCTTC	CATSDPGTSGSGVNEQFF
TRBV27	-	TRBJ2-7	TRBD2	TGTGCCAGCAGTACCTATAGCGGGACCGATGACGAGCAGTACTTC	CASSTYSGTDDEQYF
TRBV28	-	TRBJ1-2	-	TGTGCCAGCAGGAGAACTAACTATGGCTACACCTTC	CASRRTNYGYTF
TRBV29-1	-	TRBJ1-2	-	TGCAGCGGGAGTGACAGGCCCTATGGCTACACCTTC	CSGSDRPYGYTF
TRBV3-1/TRBV3-2	-	TRBJ2-2	TRBD2	TGTGCCAGCAGCCCCCTAGCGGGGGGCCCCACCGGGGAGCTGTTTTTT	CASSPLAGGPTGELFF
TRBV6-5	-	TRBJ1-2	TRBD1	TGTGCCAGCAGTCCAGGGACAGGGAATGGCTACACCTTC	CASSPGTGNGYTF